Listed below are T cell receptor beta chains from one sample, sequenced in a study of T cell repertoires in cytomegalovirus infection. TCRdb reprocessed the reads via MiXCR and lists one record per CDR3 protein. The sample includes 150,000 to 200,000 distinct CDR3 sequences, around 20% of them seen just once. The specimen was PBMCs. The origin of the receptors is a human donor in good health (CMV status not recorded). Some clones in this sample may be carry-over from other donors' samples. Each CDR3 is given with its conserved first and last residue. D genes are given only for firm matches. Clone size is not always given. Where it is, it says once, few, many or a class for expanded clones.

d_call: TRBD1
v_call: TRBV6-4
clone_size: few
j_call: TRBJ2-2
cdr3_nt: TGTGCCAGCAGACAGGGACAGGGAAGAACCGGGGAGCTGTTTTTT
cdr3_aa: CASRQGQGRTGELFF

d_call: .
v_call: TRBV20-1
clone_size: .
j_call: TRBJ2-7
cdr3_nt: TGCAGTGCTAGAGGGTGGCAGGGGCCGTACGAGCAGTACTTC
cdr3_aa: CSARGWQGPYEQYF

d_call: TRBD1
v_call: TRBV5-1
clone_size: .
j_call: TRBJ1-5
cdr3_nt: TGCGCCAGCAGCTGGGGGACAGGTAGCAATCAGCCCCAGCATTTT
cdr3_aa: CASSWGTGSNQPQHF

d_call: .
v_call: TRBV11-2
clone_size: .
j_call: TRBJ1-5
cdr3_nt: TGTGCCAGCAGCCAGGACCGGGGGGGTCAGCCCCAGCATTTT
cdr3_aa: CASSQDRGGQPQHF

d_call: TRBD1
v_call: TRBV7-2
clone_size: many
j_call: TRBJ2-2
cdr3_nt: TGTGCCAGCAGGGGACAGGGAGTCGGGGGGGAGCTGTTTTTT
cdr3_aa: CASRGQGVGGELFF

d_call: .
v_call: TRBV20-1
clone_size: .
j_call: TRBJ1-1
cdr3_nt: TGCAGTGCTGTTAAGCAGACCGTCAGGGGAGGGGGTAACACTGAAGCTTTCTTT
cdr3_aa: CSAVKQTVRGGGNTEAFF

d_call: TRBD2
v_call: TRBV12-3/TRBV12-4
clone_size: few
j_call: TRBJ2-7
cdr3_nt: TGTGCCAGCAGTCCGCGGGGGGGCCTCCTAGAGCAGTACTTC
cdr3_aa: CASSPRGGLLEQYF

d_call: .
v_call: TRBV7-6
clone_size: few
j_call: TRBJ2-5
cdr3_nt: TGTGCCAGCAGCTTCTCCGGCCCGCGGGGGCCCGAGACCCAGTACTTC
cdr3_aa: CASSFSGPRGPETQYF

d_call: TRBD1
v_call: TRBV5-1
clone_size: few
j_call: TRBJ1-1
cdr3_nt: TGCGCCAGCAGCTCTCAGGGGGCTGGAACTGAAGCTTTCTTT
cdr3_aa: CASSSQGAGTEAFF

d_call: .
v_call: TRBV10-3
clone_size: .
j_call: TRBJ1-5
cdr3_nt: TGTGCCATCAGTGACGGGGACACGAATCAGCCCCAGCATTTT
cdr3_aa: CAISDGDTNQPQHF

d_call: TRBD2
v_call: TRBV7-2
clone_size: many
j_call: TRBJ2-1
cdr3_nt: TGTGCCAGCAGAACAGGACTAGCGGGCTACAATGAGCAGTTCTTC
cdr3_aa: CASRTGLAGYNEQFF

d_call: .
v_call: TRBV11-2
clone_size: many
j_call: TRBJ2-1
cdr3_nt: TGTGCCAGCACCCCGTCCATACTCGGTAGGAATGAGCAGTTCTTC
cdr3_aa: CASTPSILGRNEQFF

d_call: TRBD1
v_call: TRBV7-9
clone_size: many
j_call: TRBJ1-4
cdr3_nt: TGTGCCAGCAGCTCTACCAACAGGGGGGAAAAACTGTTTTTT
cdr3_aa: CASSSTNRGEKLFF

d_call: .
v_call: TRBV28
clone_size: many
j_call: TRBJ1-5
cdr3_nt: TGTGCCAGCATAGCTGCCGGGGGTGGAAACTCTGGTCAGCCCCAGCATTTT
cdr3_aa: CASIAAGGGNSGQPQHF

d_call: .
v_call: TRBV6-1
clone_size: .
j_call: TRBJ1-2
cdr3_nt: TGTGCCAGCAGACCGGAGCTAAACTATGGCTACACCTTC
cdr3_aa: CASRPELNYGYTF

d_call: TRBD1
v_call: TRBV7-8
clone_size: many
j_call: TRBJ2-7
cdr3_nt: TGTGCCAGCAGCTTAGGAGGGACAGGGGCCTACGAGCAGTACTTC
cdr3_aa: CASSLGGTGAYEQYF

d_call: .
v_call: TRBV20-1
clone_size: .
j_call: TRBJ2-2
cdr3_nt: TGCAGTGAGATGAGTCCCGGGAACACCGGGGAGCTGTTTTTT
cdr3_aa: CSEMSPGNTGELFF

d_call: TRBD2
v_call: TRBV7-2
clone_size: many
j_call: TRBJ2-2
cdr3_nt: TGTGCCAGCAGCTTTAGCGGGGCGAACACCGGGGAGCTGTTTTTT
cdr3_aa: CASSFSGANTGELFF

d_call: TRBD2
v_call: TRBV7-3
clone_size: few
j_call: TRBJ2-1
cdr3_nt: TGTGCCAGCAGCTCGTCAGCGGGAGACTACAATGAGCAGTTCTTC
cdr3_aa: CASSSSAGDYNEQFF

d_call: TRBD2
v_call: TRBV12-3/TRBV12-4
clone_size: many
j_call: TRBJ2-2
cdr3_nt: TGTGCCAGCAGTTTTGCGAGCGGGAGGGCCGCGGGGGAGCTGTTTTTT
cdr3_aa: CASSFASGRAAGELFF

d_call: TRBD1
v_call: TRBV28
clone_size: .
j_call: TRBJ1-1
cdr3_nt: TGTGCCAGCAGTCCGGAGACAGGGGGGAACACTGAAGCTTTCTTT
cdr3_aa: CASSPETGGNTEAFF

d_call: TRBD1
v_call: TRBV5-1
clone_size: .
j_call: TRBJ2-1
cdr3_nt: TGCGCCAGCAGCTCGGGACAGGGGGTAGGGTACAATGAGCAGTTCTTC
cdr3_aa: CASSSGQGVGYNEQFF

d_call: .
v_call: TRBV7-9
clone_size: many
j_call: TRBJ1-2
cdr3_nt: TGTGCCAGCAGCGCTCTTAACTATGGCTACACCTTC
cdr3_aa: CASSALNYGYTF

d_call: .
v_call: TRBV5-1
clone_size: many
j_call: TRBJ2-7
cdr3_nt: TGCGCCAGCAGCTTGGAAGACACCTACGAGCAGTACTTC
cdr3_aa: CASSLEDTYEQYF

d_call: .
v_call: TRBV27
clone_size: .
j_call: TRBJ1-5
cdr3_nt: TGTGCCAGCAGGGCGAGGGCGAGCAATCAGCCCCAGCATTTT
cdr3_aa: CASRARASNQPQHF

d_call: .
v_call: TRBV7-2
clone_size: many
j_call: TRBJ2-1
cdr3_nt: TGTGCCAGCAGCTTAGGTAGTCAGGGCGAATATGAGCAGTTCTTC
cdr3_aa: CASSLGSQGEYEQFF

d_call: .
v_call: TRBV2
clone_size: .
j_call: TRBJ1-5
cdr3_nt: TGTGCCAGCAGTCCCGGGCGGGATCAGCCCCAGCATTTT
cdr3_aa: CASSPGRDQPQHF